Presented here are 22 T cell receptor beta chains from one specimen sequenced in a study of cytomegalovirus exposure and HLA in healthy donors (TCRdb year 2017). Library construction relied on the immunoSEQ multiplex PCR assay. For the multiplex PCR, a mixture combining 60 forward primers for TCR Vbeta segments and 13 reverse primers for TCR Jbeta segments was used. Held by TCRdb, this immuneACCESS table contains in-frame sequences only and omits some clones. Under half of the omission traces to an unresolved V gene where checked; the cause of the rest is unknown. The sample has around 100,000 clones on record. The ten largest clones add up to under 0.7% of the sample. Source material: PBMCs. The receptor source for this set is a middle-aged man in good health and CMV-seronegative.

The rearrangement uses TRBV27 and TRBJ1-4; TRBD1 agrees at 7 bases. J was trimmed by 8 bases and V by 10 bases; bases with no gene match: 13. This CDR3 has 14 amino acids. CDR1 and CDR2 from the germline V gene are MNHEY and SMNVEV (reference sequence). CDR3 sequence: CATGGNRGYEKLFF. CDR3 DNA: TGTGCCACCGGGGGTAACAGGGGATACGAAAAACTGTTTTTT.

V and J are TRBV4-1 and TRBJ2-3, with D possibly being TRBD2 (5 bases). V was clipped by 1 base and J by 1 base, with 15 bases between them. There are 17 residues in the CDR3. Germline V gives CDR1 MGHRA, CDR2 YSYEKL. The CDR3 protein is CASSQGGVGAGTDTQYF. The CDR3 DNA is TGCGCCAGCAGCCAAGGTGGGGTTGGAGCGGGCACAGATACGCAGTATTTT.

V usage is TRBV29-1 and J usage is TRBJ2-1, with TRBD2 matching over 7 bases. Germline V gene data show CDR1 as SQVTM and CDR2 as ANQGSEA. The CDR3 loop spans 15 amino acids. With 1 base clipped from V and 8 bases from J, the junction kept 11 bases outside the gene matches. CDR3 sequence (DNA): TGCAGCGTTGAAGTGACTAGCTCCTCAAGCGATGAGCAGTTCTTC. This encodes CSVEVTSSSSDEQFF.

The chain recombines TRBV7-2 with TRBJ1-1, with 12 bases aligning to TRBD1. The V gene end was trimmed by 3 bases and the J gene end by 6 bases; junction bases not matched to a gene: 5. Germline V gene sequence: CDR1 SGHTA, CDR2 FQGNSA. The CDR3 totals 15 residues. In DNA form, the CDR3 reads TGTGCCAGCAGCTTCGGGACAGGGGGCATCGCTGAAGCTTTCTTT. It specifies CASSFGTGGIAEAFF.

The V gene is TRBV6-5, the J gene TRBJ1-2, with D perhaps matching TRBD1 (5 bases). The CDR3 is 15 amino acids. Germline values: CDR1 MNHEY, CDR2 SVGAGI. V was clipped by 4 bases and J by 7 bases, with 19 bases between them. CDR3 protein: CASSSDNEGRGGYTF. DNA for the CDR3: TGTGCCAGCAGTTCCGATAATGAGGGGCGGGGTGGCTACACCTTC.

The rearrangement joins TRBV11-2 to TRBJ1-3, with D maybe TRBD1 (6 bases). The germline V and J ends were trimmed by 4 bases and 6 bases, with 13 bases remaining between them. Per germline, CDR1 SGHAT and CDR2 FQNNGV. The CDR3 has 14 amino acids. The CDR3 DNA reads TGTGCCAGCAGCTCCCAGCGGACAGCAAACACCATATATTTT. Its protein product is CASSSQRTANTIYF.

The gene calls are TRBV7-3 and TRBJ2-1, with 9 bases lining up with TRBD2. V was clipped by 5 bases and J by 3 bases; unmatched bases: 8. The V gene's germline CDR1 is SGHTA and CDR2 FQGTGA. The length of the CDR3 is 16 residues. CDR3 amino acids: CASSPQVAGDYNEQFF. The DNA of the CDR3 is TGTGCCAGCAGCCCTCAAGTAGCGGGAGACTACAATGAGCAGTTCTTC.

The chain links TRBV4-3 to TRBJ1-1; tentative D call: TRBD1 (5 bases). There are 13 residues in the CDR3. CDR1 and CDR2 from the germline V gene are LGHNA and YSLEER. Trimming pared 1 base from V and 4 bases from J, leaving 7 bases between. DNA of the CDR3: TGCGCCAGCAGCCAAGCTAGGGGCACTGAAGCTTTCTTT. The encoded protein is CASSQARGTEAFF.

The CDR3 region has the DNA TGCGCCAGCAGCCAAGATCCGGTCGTAGGTGGCGGGGTTGGGGCCAACGTCCTGACTTTC. As protein: CASSQDPVVGGGVGANVLTF. J is TRBJ2-6 and V is TRBV4-3, with D perhaps matching TRBD2 (6 bases). V lost 0 bases, J lost 3 bases, and 21 bases lay in between. This CDR3 is 20 amino acids long. CDR1 and CDR2 (germline): LGHNA, YSLEER.

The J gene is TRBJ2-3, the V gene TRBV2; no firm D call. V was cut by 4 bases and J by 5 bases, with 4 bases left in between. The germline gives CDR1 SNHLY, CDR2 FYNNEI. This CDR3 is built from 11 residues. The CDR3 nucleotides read TGTGCCAGCAGTGGACTAGATACGCAGTATTTT. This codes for CASSGLDTQYF.

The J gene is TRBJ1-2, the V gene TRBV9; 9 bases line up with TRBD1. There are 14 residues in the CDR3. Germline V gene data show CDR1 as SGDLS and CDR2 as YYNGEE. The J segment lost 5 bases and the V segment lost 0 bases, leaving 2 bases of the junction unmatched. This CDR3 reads CASSVAGTGYGYTF. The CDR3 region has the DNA TGTGCCAGCAGCGTAGCTGGGACAGGGTATGGCTACACCTTC.

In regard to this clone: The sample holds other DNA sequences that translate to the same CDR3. The CDR3 DNA reads TGTGCCAGTAGTATACTAGCGGGAGAATACGAGCAGTACTTC. It codes for CASSILAGEYEQYF. V usage is TRBV19 and J usage is TRBJ2-7, with 10 nucleotides matching TRBD2. Looked up from germline, CDR1 is LNHDA and CDR2 is SQIVND (reference sequence). J gave up 4 bases and V 2 bases, and 2 bases lay outside the gene matches. The CDR3 runs to 14 residues.

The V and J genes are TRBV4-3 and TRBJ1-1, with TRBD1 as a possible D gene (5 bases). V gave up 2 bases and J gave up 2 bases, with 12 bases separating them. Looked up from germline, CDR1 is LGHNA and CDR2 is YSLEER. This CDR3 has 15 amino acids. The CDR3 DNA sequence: TGCGCCAGCAGCCAATACGGGGGGTTTAACACTGAAGCTTTCTTT. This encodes CASSQYGGFNTEAFF.

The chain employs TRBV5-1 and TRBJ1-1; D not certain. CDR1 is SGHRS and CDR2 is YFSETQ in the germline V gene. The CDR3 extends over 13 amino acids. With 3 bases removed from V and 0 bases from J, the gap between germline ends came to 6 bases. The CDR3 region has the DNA TGCGCCAGCAGCTCAGCGTTGAACACTGAAGCTTTCTTT. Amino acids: CASSSALNTEAFF.

In DNA form, the CDR3 reads TGTGCCAGTAGAAGGACTAGCGGCACAGATACGCAGTATTTT. Its translation is CASRRTSGTDTQYF. The chain uses TRBV19 and TRBJ2-3, with TRBD2 identical over 9 bases. Germline loops: CDR1 LNHDA, CDR2 SQIVND (reference sequence). V trimming: 6 bases; J trimming: 1 base; junction bases outside the gene matches: 2. The CDR3 loop spans 14 amino acids.

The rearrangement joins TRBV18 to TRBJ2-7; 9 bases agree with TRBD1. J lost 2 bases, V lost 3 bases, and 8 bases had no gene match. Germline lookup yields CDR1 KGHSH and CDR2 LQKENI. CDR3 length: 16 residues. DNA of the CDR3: TGTGCCAGCTCACCGTCAGGGACAGGGCCAACCTACGAGCAGTACTTC. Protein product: CASSPSGTGPTYEQYF.

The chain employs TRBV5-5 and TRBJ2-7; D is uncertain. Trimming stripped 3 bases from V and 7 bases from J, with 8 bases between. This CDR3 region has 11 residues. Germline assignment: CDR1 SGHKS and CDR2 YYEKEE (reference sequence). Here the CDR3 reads CASSSHKEQYF. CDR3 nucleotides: TGTGCCAGCAGCTCTCACAAAGAGCAGTACTTC.

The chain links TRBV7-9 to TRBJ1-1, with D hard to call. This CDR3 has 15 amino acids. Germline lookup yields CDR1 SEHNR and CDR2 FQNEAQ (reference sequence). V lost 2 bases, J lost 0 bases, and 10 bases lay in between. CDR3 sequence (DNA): TGTGCCAGCAGCTTATTGGAACAGATGAACACTGAAGCTTTCTTT. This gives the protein CASSLLEQMNTEAFF. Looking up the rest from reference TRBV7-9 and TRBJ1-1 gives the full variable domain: DTGVSQNPRHKITKRGQNVTFRCDPISEHNRLYWYRQTLGQGPEFLTYFQNEAQLEKSRLLSDRFSAERPKGSFSTLEIQRTEQGDSAMYLCASSLLEQMNTEAFFGQGTRLTVV.

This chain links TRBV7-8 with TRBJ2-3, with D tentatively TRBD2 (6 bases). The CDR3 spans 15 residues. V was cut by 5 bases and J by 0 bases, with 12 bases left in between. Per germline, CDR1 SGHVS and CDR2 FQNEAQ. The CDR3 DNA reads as TGTGCCAGCAGCCCCGCCAGCGGGAGCACAGATACGCAGTATTTT. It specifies CASSPASGSTDTQYF.

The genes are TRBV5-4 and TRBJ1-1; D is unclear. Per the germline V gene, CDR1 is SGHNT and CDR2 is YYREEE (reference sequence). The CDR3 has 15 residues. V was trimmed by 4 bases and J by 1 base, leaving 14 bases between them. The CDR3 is CASSGDVQRNTEAFF. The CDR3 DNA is TGTGCCAGCAGCGGTGATGTTCAGCGGAACACTGAAGCTTTCTTT.

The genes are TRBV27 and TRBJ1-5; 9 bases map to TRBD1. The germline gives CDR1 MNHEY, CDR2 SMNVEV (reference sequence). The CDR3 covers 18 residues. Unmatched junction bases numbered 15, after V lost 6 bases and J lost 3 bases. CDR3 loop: CASSPSPRTGVNNQPQHF. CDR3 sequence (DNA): TGTGCCAGCAGCCCCTCCCCCCGGACAGGGGTTAACAATCAGCCCCAGCATTTT.

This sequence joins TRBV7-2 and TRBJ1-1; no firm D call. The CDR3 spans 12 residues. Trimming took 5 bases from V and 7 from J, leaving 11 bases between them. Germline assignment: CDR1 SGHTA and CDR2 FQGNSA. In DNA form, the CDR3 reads TGTGCCAGCAGCCTCAGGACTGGTGAAGCTTTCTTT. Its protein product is CASSLRTGEAFF.